The 18 T cell receptor delta chains below were found in one sample sequenced in a study of gamma-delta chains in newborns, infants, children. TCRdb processed the reads again with the CATT caller. The sample holds fewer than 6,000 delta-chain clones, approximately 3.5% seen once. Material for sequencing was blood. The receptors shown here come from a child who was a newborn, infant or young child, either healthy, febrile or measles-vaccinated (not recorded which).

This clone rates as medium-sized. This sample also contains other DNA sequences that code for the same CDR3. This chain uses TRDV2 with TRDJ3, with 7 bases that match TRDD3. Losses at the gene ends were 0 bases for V and 0 bases for J; bases not matched to a gene: 4. Germline values: CDR1 GEAIGNYY, CDR2 EKD. This CDR3 is 18 amino acids long. CDR3 DNA: TGTGCCTGTGACACCGCTGGGGGTAGCTCCTGGGACACCCGACAGATGTTTTTC. This sequence encodes CACDTAGGSSWDTRQMFF.

In its sample, this clone was seen a few times. The mismatch at residue 15 between this DNA's translation and the TCRdb protein of a much larger clone likely reflects a read error; the protein shown is translated from the DNA. The chain carries TRDV1 and TRDJ1, with TRDD3 identical over 9 bases. Per the germline V gene, CDR1 is TSWWSYY and CDR2 is QGS. The CDR3 sequence is 18 residues long. The CDR3 sequence is CALGELPYWGRYTDRLIF. The CDR3 DNA is TGTGCTCTTGGGGAACTCCCCTACTGGGGGAGGTACACCGATAGACTCATCTTT.

A few counts support this clone. This DNA's translation differs at residue 8 from TCRdb's protein, which comes from a much larger clone; a read error is likely, and the protein shown is translated from the DNA. The rearrangement links TRDV1 to TRDJ2; 9 bases fit TRDD3. Germline CDR1 TSWWSYY, CDR2 QGS. J gave up 0 bases and V 6 bases, and 11 bases lay outside the gene matches. The CDR3 has 18 residues. DNA for the CDR3: TGTGCTCTTGGCCCCCTTGTAATGGGGGATACTTTGACAGCACAACTCTTCTTT. Translating it yields CALGPLVMGDTLTAQLFF.

By share, this clone ranks as medium-sized (0.01 to 0.1%). Other DNA sequences from this sample encode an identical CDR3 as well. This chain joins TRDV1 and TRDJ3; D may be TRDD3 (5 bases). The CDR3 length is 22 residues. V lost 0 bases to trimming and J lost 0 bases, with 21 bases between them. CDR1 TSWWSYY and CDR2 QGS come from the germline V gene. The CDR3 region is CALGELLRGPGLSSWDTRQMFF. CDR3 bases: TGTGCTCTTGGGGAACTTTTGAGGGGACCGGGACTAAGCTCCTGGGACACCCGACAGATGTTTTTC.

In its sample, this clone was seen a few times. The translation of this DNA and the TCRdb protein of a much larger clone differ at residue 8, probably owing to a read error; the protein shown here is translated from the DNA. The genes are TRAV29/DV5 and TRDJ2; the match to TRDD3 covers 9 bases. The CDR3 has 16 amino acids. The germline gives CDR1 NSMFDY, CDR2 ISSIKDK. Trimming took 5 bases from V and 0 from J; bases not matched to a gene: 8. The CDR3, as DNA: TGTGCAGCGGGGATACGCGTTCATTCTTTGACAGCACAACTCTTCTTT. It is translated as CAAGIRVHSLTAQLFF.

This clone was found a few times. This DNA translates differently at residue 7 from the TCRdb protein, which is that of a much larger clone; a read error is likely, and the protein shown is the DNA's own translation. Other DNA sequences of this sample code for an identical CDR3. The chain links TRDV1 to TRDJ1; 10 bases match TRDD3. Germline CDR1 reads TSWWSYY; CDR2 reads QGS. The CDR3 consists of 17 residues. CDR3 DNA sequence: TGTGCTCTTGGGATTCCCACGTATGGGGGATACACCGATAAGCTCATCTTT. It specifies CALGIPTYGGYTDKLIF.

The table lists this clone with a few counts. A much larger clone differs from this one at a single base, so this may be a read error. This same CDR3 is encoded by further DNA sequences in the sample. The chain employs TRDV1 and TRDJ2, with 7 nucleotides matching TRDD3. Germline loops: CDR1 TSWWSYY, CDR2 QGS. The CDR3 spans 19 residues. J lost 3 bases, V lost 5 bases, and 18 bases had no gene match. CDR3 bases: TGTGCTCTTGGGAACTTCGCGAGTAGGGGGATTAAGGTGACAGCACAACTCTTCTTT. Translated: CALGNFASRGIKVTAQLFF.

The sample holds a few counts of this clone. A much larger clonotype is one base distant, so this may be a read error. Other DNA sequences in this specimen translate into the identical CDR3. The chain is built from TRDV1 and TRDJ1; TRDD3 aligns across 11 bases. The CDR3 is made up of 22 amino acids. Germline-derived CDR1 and CDR2 are TSWWSYY and QGS. CDR3 DNA sequence: TGTGCCCTTGGGGGCGCACCGCGATTTCTCTTCGTACTGGGGGATAACCCCGATAAACTCATCTTT. It codes for CALGGAPRFLFVLGDNPDKLIF.

This clone was recorded a few times. For this DNA, TCRdb reports the protein of a much larger clone, which diverges at residue 11, most likely from a read error; the protein presented here is translated directly from the DNA. The chain is built from TRDV1 and TRDJ1; the match to TRDD3 covers 7 bases. With 2 bases clipped from V and 0 bases from J, the junction kept 9 bases outside the gene matches. This CDR3 is 17 amino acids long. Germline V gene sequence: CDR1 TSWWSYY, CDR2 QGS. For the CDR3, the DNA is TGTGCTCTTGGGGAAATCGACTGGGGCCTACACACCGATAAACTCATCTTT. Its translation is CALGEIDWGLHTDKLIF.

This clone was found a few times. Given a far larger clone just one base away, this is likely a sequencing read error. The rearrangement joins TRDV1 to TRDJ1; TRDD3 aligns across 10 bases. Germline CDR1 TSWWSYY, CDR2 QGS. The CDR3 length is 21 residues. The CDR3 region has the DNA TGTGCTCTTGGGGAGTCCTACGTTCCGGTACTGGGGGATGTGTACACCGATAAACTCACCTTT. This codes for CALGESYVPVLGDVYTDKLTF.

Notes on this clone: Since a much larger clone is just one base distant, this may be a read error. Other nucleotide sequences from this sample produce the same CDR3. The gene calls are TRDV1 and TRDJ1; TRDD3 matches 8 bases. The CDR3 runs 19 residues. Germline CDR1 reads TSWWSYY; CDR2 reads QGS. DNA for the CDR3: TGTGCCCTTGGGGATACACTGGGCACGGAGGCCCGACCGGGTGATAAACTCATCTTT. Its protein is CALGDTLGTEARPGDKLIF.

By share, this clone counts as medium-sized. The sample holds other DNA sequences that translate to the same CDR3. This chain uses TRDV1 with TRDJ1; TRDD3 agrees at 12 bases. Unmatched junction bases numbered 21, after V lost 4 bases and J lost 3 bases. Per the germline V gene, CDR1 is TSWWSYY and CDR2 is QGS. The length of the CDR3 is 21 residues. CDR3 loop: CALGGLRVVLGDTREADKLIF. The CDR3 DNA reads TGTGCTCTTGGGGGACTAAGAGTCGTACTGGGGGATACTAGGGAGGCCGATAAACTCATCTTT.

Worth noting for this clone: A read error likely explains why the TCRdb protein, taken from a much larger clone, differs from this DNA's translation at residue 5; the protein shown is translated from the DNA. The chain recombines TRAV29/DV5 with TRDJ1; 11 nucleotides line up with TRDD3. This CDR3 spans 19 amino acids. V was clipped by 1 base and J by 5 bases; unmatched bases: 19. CDR1 and CDR2 (germline): NSMFDY, ISSIKDK. CDR3 coding DNA: TGTGCAGCAAGCACGACCAGAATGGGGGATACGCGAAGGGATGATAAACTCATCTTT. Protein sequence: CAASTTRMGDTRRDDKLIF.

This clone was seen more than once but under ten times. This could be a read error, since a much larger clone is one nucleotide away. Different DNA sequences within this sample yield the same CDR3. The chain combines TRDV2 with TRDJ3; perhaps TRDD3 as D (5 bases). V was clipped by 0 bases and J by 0 bases, with 23 bases between them. CDR3 length equals 22 residues. CDR1 is GEAIGNYY and CDR2 is EKD in the germline V gene. The CDR3 DNA reads as TGTGCCTGTGACACCGGGTCGCACGGGGGTAGACTTTACTCCTGGGACACCCGACAGATGTTTTTC. Protein product: CACDTGSHGGRLYSWDTRQMFF.

Regarding this clone: One base away lies a much larger clone, so this may be a sequencing read error. The chain has TRDV1 and TRDJ1, with TRDD2 matching over 9 bases. V gave up 1 base and J gave up 0 bases; unmatched junction bases: 27. The V gene's germline CDR1 is TSWWSYY and CDR2 QGS. This CDR3 region has 24 residues. The CDR3 DNA reads as TGTGCTCTTGGGGAACCAACGGCCCTTCCTACGAGGGGATGCAAGAGGTTGTACACCGATAAACTCATCTTT. Residues: CALGEPTALPTRGCKRLYTDKLIF.

A word on this clone: One base separates it from a far larger clone, so it is likely a read error. The same CDR3 is also encoded by other DNA sequences in this sample. The chain carries TRDV1 and TRDJ2; TRDD3 aligns across 10 bases. The CDR3 covers 22 residues. Trimming took 1 base from V and 4 from J; bases not matched to a gene: 21. The germline V gene encodes CDR1 TSWWSYY and CDR2 QGS. The DNA for the CDR3 is TGTGCTCTTGGGGAACATTGGCCTTCCCCGGTACTGGGGGATCCCCCGACAGCACAACTCTTCTTT. Its protein is CALGEHWPSPVLGDPPTAQLFF.

Points on this clone: Since a much larger clone is just one base distant, this may be a read error. This CDR3 is also generated by other DNA sequences in the sample. The gene calls are TRDV1 and TRDJ1; TRDD3 matches 13 bases. CDR1 is TSWWSYY, CDR2 QGS, per germline. This CDR3 has 21 residues. In DNA, the CDR3 is TGTGCTCTTGGGGAACCCCTCCGCGTACTGGGGGATACGGGCAACACCGATAAGCTCATCTTT. Its protein is CALGEPLRVLGDTGNTDKLIF.

This clone has a handful of counts. The likely explanation is a read error, given a far larger clone one base away. Other DNA variants within this sample encode the same CDR3. The chain is built from TRDV1 and TRDJ1, with a tentative D call TRDD3 (6 bases). The CDR3 length is 17 residues. Germline V CDR1 and CDR2: TSWWSYY, QGS. In DNA form, the CDR3 reads TGTGCTCTTGGGGAACTTGGGTATGGGGGTCCCACCGATAAACTCATCTTC. Translation: CALGELGYGGPTDKLIF.